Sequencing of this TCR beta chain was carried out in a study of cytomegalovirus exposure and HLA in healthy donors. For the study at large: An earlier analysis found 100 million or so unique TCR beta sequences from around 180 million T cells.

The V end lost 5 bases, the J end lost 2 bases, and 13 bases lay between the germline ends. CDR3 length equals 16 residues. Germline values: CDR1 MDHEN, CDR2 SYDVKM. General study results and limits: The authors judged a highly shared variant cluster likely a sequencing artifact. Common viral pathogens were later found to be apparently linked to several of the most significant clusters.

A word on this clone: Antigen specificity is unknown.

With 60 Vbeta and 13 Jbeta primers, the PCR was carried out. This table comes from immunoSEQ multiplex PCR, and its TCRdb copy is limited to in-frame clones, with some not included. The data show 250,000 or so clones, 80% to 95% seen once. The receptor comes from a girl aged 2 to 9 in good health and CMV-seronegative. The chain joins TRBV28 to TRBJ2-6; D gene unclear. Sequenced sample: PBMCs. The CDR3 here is CASSLPRIPGANVLTF. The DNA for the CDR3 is TGTGCCAGCAGTCTCCCGAGAATACCTGGGGCCAACGTCCTGACTTTC.